What follows are 29 T cell receptor beta chains derived from one specimen sequenced in a study of shared clonotypes between healthy human individuals. The table came from immunoSEQ multiplex PCR; TCRdb's copy has only in-frame clones and leaves some out. In the table there are over a million clones, about 74% of which are singletons. The sample taken for sequencing was memory CD4+ T cells sorted from blood. Described subset: CD45RA-negative fraction. The receptors originated from a man aged 18 to 29 in good health.

The V and J genes are TRBV5-6 and TRBJ1-2; D call uncertain. Trimming removed 2 bases at V and 5 bases at J, with 10 bases between. This CDR3 comprises 13 residues. Per the germline V gene, CDR1 is SGHDT and CDR2 is YYEEEE. CDR3: CASSLGYAYGYTF. CDR3 bases: TGTGCCAGCAGCTTAGGTTATGCGTATGGCTACACCTTC.

The chain links TRBV18 to TRBJ1-5, with TRBD1 as a possible D gene (6 bases). CDR1 KGHSH and CDR2 LQKENI come from the germline V gene. The CDR3 sequence is 12 residues long. The V end was cut by 5 bases, the J end by 7 bases, with 9 bases between. In DNA form, the CDR3 reads TGTGCCAGCTCAAGCAGGGGACAGCCCCAGCATTTT. It specifies CASSSRGQPQHF. Full variable domain (missing parts from reference TRBV18 and TRBJ1-5): NAGVMQNPRHLVRRRGQEARLRCSPMKGHSHVYWYRQLPEEGLKFMVYLQKENIIDESGMPKERFSAEFPKEGPSILRIQQVVRGDSAAYFCASSSRGQPQHFGDGTRLSIL.

This rearrangement joins TRBV7-2 to TRBJ2-7; 9 nucleotides match TRBD1. V shed 1 base, J shed 2 bases, and the junction held 9 bases outside the gene matches. Germline CDR1 is SGHTA and CDR2 is FQGNSA. The CDR3 sequence is 17 residues long. In nucleotides, the CDR3 is TGTGCCAGCAGCTTAGTCCTGGACAGGGGAAGGGCCTACGAGCAGTACTTC. This gives the protein CASSLVLDRGRAYEQYF. The full variable domain, with the rest looked up from reference TRBV7-2 and TRBJ2-7, is GAGVSQSPSNKVTEKGKDVELRCDPISGHTALYWYRQSLGQGLEFLIYFQGNSAPDKSGLPSDRFSAERTGGSVSTLTIQRTQQEDSAVYLCASSLVLDRGRAYEQYFGPGTRLTVT.

V usage is TRBV30 and J usage is TRBJ1-5, with D unresolved. The CDR3 covers 14 residues. Trimming cost V 3 bases and J 0 bases, with 9 bases left between them. Germline CDR1 reads GTSNPN; CDR2 reads SVGIG (reference sequence). The CDR3 here is CAWSIQNSNQPQHF. The CDR3, as DNA: TGTGCCTGGAGCATACAGAATAGCAATCAGCCCCAGCATTTT.

The chain has TRBV6-6 and TRBJ2-2; a weak D match, TRBD2 (5 bases). V lost 6 bases to trimming and J lost 6 bases, with 8 bases between them. Germline values: CDR1 MNHNY, CDR2 SVGAGI (reference sequence). This CDR3 comprises 12 residues. CDR3 region: CASRTTAGELFF. In DNA form, the CDR3 reads TGTGCCAGCAGGACTACGGCCGGGGAGCTGTTTTTT.

V and J are TRBV6-4 and TRBJ2-7; no clear D. This CDR3 region has 11 residues. The germline CDR1 and CDR2 sequences are MRHNA and SNTAGT. Trimming took 4 bases from V and 3 from J, leaving 4 bases between them. The CDR3, as DNA: TGTGCCAGCAGTGCAGTCTACGAGCAGTACTTC. Translated, it gives CASSAVYEQYF.

The chain links TRBV4-2 to TRBJ2-7, with 8 positions matching TRBD2. This CDR3 is 13 amino acids long. Per germline, CDR1 LGHNA and CDR2 YNFKEQ. After removal of 4 bases from V and 7 bases from J, the junction contained 6 bases not matched to a gene. The CDR3 sequence: CASSLSGSREQYF. The CDR3 DNA is TGTGCCAGCAGCCTCAGCGGGAGCAGGGAGCAGTACTTC.

The rearrangement uses TRBV28 and TRBJ2-5, with 8 positions matching TRBD2. V trimming: 3 bases; J trimming: 5 bases; junction bases outside the gene matches: 5. Germline V gene sequence: CDR1 MDHEN, CDR2 SYDVKM. The length of the CDR3 is 14 residues. The CDR3 loop is CASSFISGEETQYF. For the CDR3, the DNA is TGTGCCAGCAGTTTCATTAGCGGGGAGGAGACCCAGTACTTC.

This clone appeared once. The chain couples TRBV7-3 to TRBJ1-1; the D is unclear. V lost 5 bases and J 1 base, leaving 17 bases between the germline ends. Germline V gene lookup returns CDR1 SGHTA and CDR2 FQGTGA. The CDR3 is made up of 16 amino acids. CDR3 DNA: TGTGCCAGCAGCCTAATACTGAACTCGAGGAACACTGAAGCTTTCTTT. Translating gives CASSLILNSRNTEAFF.

This chain links TRBV27 with TRBJ2-5; D is tentatively TRBD1 or TRBD2 (5 bases each). The CDR3 has 14 amino acids. Trimming shortened V by 5 bases and J by 5 bases, and 15 bases separated the two germline ends. Per germline, CDR1 MNHEY and CDR2 SMNVEV (reference sequence). The CDR3 region is CASSGTAVRETQYF. The CDR3 DNA reads as TGTGCCAGCAGTGGGACCGCGGTGCGGGAGACCCAGTACTTC.

In DNA, the CDR3 is TGTGCCAGCAGCTCCGCGGGCATCTACAATGAGCAGTTCTTC. It codes for CASSSAGIYNEQFF. The chain combines TRBV7-9 with TRBJ2-1, with D possibly TRBD2 on 5 matching bases. This CDR3 region has 14 residues. The V gene lost 4 bases and the J gene lost 3 bases, with 10 bases spanning the gap. Germline CDR1 reads SEHNR; CDR2 reads FQNEAQ (reference sequence).

J is TRBJ1-5 and V is TRBV19, with a possible D match to TRBD1 (6 bases). Deletions cut 5 bases from V and 1 base from J, with 12 bases between. Germline V gene lookup returns CDR1 LNHDA and CDR2 SQIVND (reference sequence). The CDR3 spans 15 residues. CDR3 loop: CASSSQGLSNQPQHF. In DNA, the CDR3 is TGTGCCAGTAGTTCACAGGGCTTGAGCAATCAGCCCCAGCATTTT. The entire variable domain, with the rest obtained from reference TRBV19 and TRBJ1-5, is as follows: DGGITQSPKYLFRKEGQNVTLSCEQNLNHDAMYWYRQDPGQGLRLIYYSQIVNDFQKGDIAEGYSVSREKKESFPLTVTSAQKNPTAFYLCASSSQGLSNQPQHFGDGTRLSIL.

As concerns this clone: This sample includes further DNA sequences coding for the same CDR3. The V gene is TRBV7-9, the J gene TRBJ2-7, with no clear D. The CDR3 totals 13 residues. Trimming left V 1 base short and J 4 bases short, with 8 bases between. The germline gives CDR1 SEHNR, CDR2 FQNEAQ (reference sequence). This CDR3 reads CASSLEGGYEQYF. The CDR3 DNA reads TGTGCCAGCAGCTTAGAAGGCGGATACGAGCAGTACTTC. The variable domain in full, with the rest retrieved from reference TRBV7-9 and TRBJ2-7, is DTGVSQNPRHKITKRGQNVTFRCDPISEHNRLYWYRQTLGQGPEFLTYFQNEAQLEKSRLLSDRFSAERPKGSFSTLEIQRTEQGDSAMYLCASSLEGGYEQYFGPGTRLTVT.

The chain is built from TRBV7-9 and TRBJ2-5; D perhaps matches TRBD2 (6 bases). Per germline, CDR1 SEHNR and CDR2 FQNEAQ (reference sequence). Trimming removed 1 base from V and 7 bases from J, with 10 bases in between. The CDR3 contains 13 residues. The CDR3 loop is CASSLEGGGTQYF. CDR3 in DNA: TGTGCCAGCAGCTTAGAGGGAGGAGGGACCCAGTACTTC.

This clone was seen a few times. V gene TRBV19 combines with J gene TRBJ1-2; D gene uncertain. Germline lookup yields CDR1 LNHDA and CDR2 SQIVND (reference sequence). The CDR3 is 12 amino acids. Trimming cost V 5 bases and J 0 bases, with 4 bases left between them. In DNA form, the CDR3 reads TGTGCCAGTAGTCGATCTAACTATGGCTACACCTTC. As protein: CASSRSNYGYTF.

The chain links TRBV7-8 to TRBJ1-2; TRBD1 is a possible D gene (5 bases). The CDR3 is 16 residues long. Germline V CDR1 and CDR2: SGHVS, FQNEAQ. Between the trimmed V and J ends, which lost 1 base and 4 bases, there was a span of 16 bases. The CDR3, as DNA: TGTGCCAGCAGCTTAGAGGGTGCCAAAACAGGCTATGGCTACACCTTC. It is translated as CASSLEGAKTGYGYTF.

The chain links TRBV30 to TRBJ1-6, with TRBD1 matching over 10 bases. J lost 4 bases, V lost 5 bases, and 11 bases had no gene match. Germline values: CDR1 GTSNPN, CDR2 SVGIG (reference sequence). The CDR3 covers 17 residues. This CDR3 reads CAWGRGTGAGYNSPLHF. The CDR3 DNA reads as TGTGCCTGGGGCCGCGGGACAGGGGCCGGGTATAATTCACCCCTCCACTTT.

The V call is TRBV9, the J call TRBJ1-4; D perhaps matches TRBD1 (5 bases). The germline V gene encodes CDR1 SGDLS and CDR2 YYNGEE. V lost 6 bases and J lost 6, with 12 bases in between. The CDR3 is 13 amino acids. The CDR3 here is CASTLGADEKLFF. The CDR3 bases are TGTGCCAGCACTTTAGGGGCGGATGAAAAACTGTTTTTT.

V and J are TRBV7-6 and TRBJ2-7; 8 nucleotides line up with TRBD1. The V segment lost 5 bases and the J segment 2 bases; nucleotides outside the gene matches: 8. The CDR3 extends over 15 amino acids. Germline values: CDR1 SGHVS, CDR2 FNYEAQ. Here the CDR3 reads CASSPRTGLTYEQYF. The CDR3 DNA sequence: TGTGCCAGCAGCCCCCGGACAGGGCTTACCTACGAGCAGTACTTC.

V usage is TRBV7-8 and J usage is TRBJ2-7; 10 positions match TRBD1. Losses at the gene ends were 5 bases for V and 7 bases for J; bases not matched to a gene: 11. This CDR3 comprises 15 residues. Germline CDR1 reads SGHVS; CDR2 reads FQNEAQ. This CDR3 reads CASSDRQGAKGEQYF. The CDR3 coding sequence is TGTGCCAGCAGCGACCGACAGGGGGCGAAGGGGGAGCAGTACTTC.

The gene calls are TRBV6-1 and TRBJ2-3, with 13 bases matching TRBD2. This CDR3 comprises 15 residues. Trimming cost V 6 bases and J 5 bases; bases outside gene matches: 5. CDR1 MNHNS and CDR2 SASEGT come from the germline V gene. The CDR3, as DNA: TGTGCCAGCAGAGGACTAGCGGGAGCTATAGATACGCAGTATTTT. Residues: CASRGLAGAIDTQYF.

J is TRBJ2-3 and V is TRBV7-9; TRBD2 agrees at 8 bases. Germline loops: CDR1 SEHNR, CDR2 FQNEAQ (reference sequence). Unmatched junction bases numbered 11, after V lost 3 bases and J lost 6 bases. CDR3 length equals 16 residues. CDR3 in amino acids: CASSFAAPSGWDTQYF. The CDR3 DNA is TGTGCCAGCAGCTTCGCGGCCCCTAGCGGGTGGGATACGCAGTATTTT. Drawing the rest from reference TRBV7-9 and TRBJ2-3, the complete variable domain is DTGVSQNPRHKITKRGQNVTFRCDPISEHNRLYWYRQTLGQGPEFLTYFQNEAQLEKSRLLSDRFSAERPKGSFSTLEIQRTEQGDSAMYLCASSFAAPSGWDTQYFGPGTRLTVL.

This clone was seen more than once but under ten times. The J gene is TRBJ1-2, the V gene TRBV2; D gene ambiguous. Germline V lookup: CDR1 SNHLY, CDR2 FYNNEI. The CDR3 consists of 13 residues. Trimming pared 8 bases from V and 4 bases from J, leaving 14 bases between. CDR3 region: CASGLEVGYGYTF. As DNA, the CDR3 is TGTGCCAGCGGATTGGAGGTGGGCTATGGCTACACCTTC.

This rearrangement joins TRBV2 to TRBJ2-7; no clear D. Germline CDR1 and CDR2: SNHLY and FYNNEI. The CDR3 totals 13 residues. The V gene lost 6 bases and the J gene lost 3 bases, with 12 bases spanning the gap. CDR3 loop: CASSLAYLYEQYF. The CDR3 DNA sequence: TGTGCCAGCAGCCTGGCTTATCTCTACGAGCAGTACTTC. Supplemented by reference TRBV2 and TRBJ2-7, the full variable domain reads EPEVTQTPSHQVTQMGQEVILRCVPISNHLYFYWYRQILGQKVEFLVSFYNNEISEKSEIFDDQFSVERPDGSNFTLKIRSTKLEDSAMYFCASSLAYLYEQYFGPGTRLTVT.

V and J are TRBV25-1 and TRBJ2-7; 7 bases agree with TRBD1. This CDR3 has 14 amino acids. The J segment lost 3 bases and the V segment lost 2 bases, leaving 4 bases of the junction unmatched. Germline CDR1 MGHDK, CDR2 SYGVNS. CDR3 in DNA: TGTGCCAGCAGTGAAACCGGACAGGTCTACGAGCAGTACTTC. Protein: CASSETGQVYEQYF.

V usage is TRBV6-1 and J usage is TRBJ1-6; D remains unclear. V was shortened by 6 bases and J by 9 bases, with 12 bases between the two germline ends. This CDR3 is built from 13 residues. CDR1 and CDR2 from the germline V gene are MNHNS and SASEGT. The CDR3 sequence: CASRSDPSSPLHF. The CDR3 coding sequence is TGTGCCAGCAGATCGGACCCCAGTTCACCCCTCCACTTT.

V and J are TRBV7-9 and TRBJ2-5; 14 bases line up with TRBD2. Per germline, CDR1 SEHNR and CDR2 FQNEAQ (reference sequence). V was clipped by 5 bases and J by 2 bases; unmatched bases: 13. The CDR3 loop spans 19 amino acids. The CDR3 here is CASSHGLAGGRGFQETQYF. CDR3 nucleotides: TGTGCCAGCAGCCACGGACTAGCGGGGGGACGCGGGTTTCAAGAGACCCAGTACTTC. Full variable domain (rest looked up from reference TRBV7-9 and TRBJ2-5): DTGVSQNPRHKITKRGQNVTFRCDPISEHNRLYWYRQTLGQGPEFLTYFQNEAQLEKSRLLSDRFSAERPKGSFSTLEIQRTEQGDSAMYLCASSHGLAGGRGFQETQYFGPGTRLLVL.

The V and J genes are TRBV6-5 and TRBJ1-1, with no clear D. Per the germline V gene, CDR1 is MNHEY and CDR2 is SVGAGI. This CDR3 has 15 residues. Between the trimmed V and J ends, which lost 6 bases and 5 bases, there was a span of 19 bases. The chain's CDR3 is CASSDGPSLGTEAFF. The CDR3 DNA is TGTGCCAGCAGCGACGGACCCTCACTGGGGACTGAAGCTTTCTTT.

This clone was detected only once. The chain couples TRBV29-1 to TRBJ2-7; 10 nucleotides line up with TRBD1. J lost 1 base, V lost 8 bases, and 11 bases had no gene match. CDR1 and CDR2 (germline): SQVTM, ANQGSEA. The CDR3 runs 15 residues. DNA of the CDR3: TGCAGCTCGGGTGCCGGGACAGGGGCATCCTACGAGCAGTACTTC. It specifies CSSGAGTGASYEQYF.